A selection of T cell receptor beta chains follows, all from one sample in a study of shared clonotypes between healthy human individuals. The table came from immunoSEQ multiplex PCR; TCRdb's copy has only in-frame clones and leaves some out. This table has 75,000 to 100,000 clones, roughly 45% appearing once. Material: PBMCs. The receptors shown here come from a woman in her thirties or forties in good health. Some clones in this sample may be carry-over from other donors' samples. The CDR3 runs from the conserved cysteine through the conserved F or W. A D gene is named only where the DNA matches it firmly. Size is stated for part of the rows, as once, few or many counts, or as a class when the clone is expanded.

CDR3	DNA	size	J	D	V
CASRTAGPSTDTQYF	TGTGCCAGCAGGACCGCGGGGCCATCCACAGATACGCAGTATTTT	medium-sized	TRBJ2-3	NA	TRBV6-6
CAISESAGPDTQYF	TGTGCCATCAGTGAGTCGGCAGGGCCAGATACGCAGTATTTT	few	TRBJ2-3	NA	TRBV10-3
CASSLTGLVNYGYTF	TGTGCCAGCAGCTTGACTGGGCTCGTGAACTATGGCTACACCTTC	NA	TRBJ1-2	NA	TRBV5-4
CASSQGGSGGEQFF	TGCGCCAGCAGCCAAGGGGGGAGTGGGGGTGAGCAGTTCTTC	NA	TRBJ2-1	NA	TRBV5-4
CAWTRDSYEQYF	TGTGCCTGGACCCGGGACAGCTACGAGCAGTACTTC	NA	TRBJ2-7	TRBD1	TRBV30
CASSEGRLAGTETQYF	TGTGCCAGCAGTGAAGGTCGCCTAGCGGGCACAGAGACCCAGTACTTC	NA	TRBJ2-5	TRBD2	TRBV25-1
CASSEGLGQYEQYF	TGCGCCAGCAGTGAAGGGCTGGGCCAATACGAGCAGTACTTC	NA	TRBJ2-7	NA	TRBV10-2
CASRSGHRDGYTF	TGTGCCAGCAGATCCGGACATAGAGATGGCTACACCTTC	NA	TRBJ1-2	NA	TRBV27
CASSPGPGTPDTGELFF	TGTGCCAGCAGCCCCGGCCCCGGGACTCCGGACACCGGGGAGCTGTTTTTT	NA	TRBJ2-2	NA	TRBV7-2
CASSLQGSNEQYF	TGTGCCAGCAGCTTACAGGGTTCCAACGAGCAGTACTTC	NA	TRBJ2-7	NA	TRBV7-4
CSVEDARGGNIQYF	TGCAGCGTTGAAGATGCCAGGGGGGGCAACATTCAGTACTTC	NA	TRBJ2-4	NA	TRBV29-1
CASSLEGSQPQHF	TGTGCCAGCAGTTTAGAGGGATCTCAGCCCCAGCATTTT	NA	TRBJ1-5	NA	TRBV6-6
CASSRTGTENSPLHF	TGTGCCAGCAGCCGAACCGGGACAGAGAATTCACCCCTCCACTTT	NA	TRBJ1-6	TRBD1	TRBV28
CAWSVGWEPQPQHF	TGTGCCTGGAGTGTCGGTTGGGAGCCCCAGCCCCAGCATTTT	few	TRBJ1-5	NA	TRBV30